This T cell receptor beta chain was sequenced for a study of long-term antiretroviral therapy in people with HIV. The table lists this clone with a few counts. Sampling of each donor yielded at least one pre-ART PBMC sample and at least two post-ART PBMC samples. Before DNA extraction, 1-10 million cryopreserved PBMC were held in the samples. This CDR3 comprises 15 residues. Germline assignment: CDR1 GTSNPN and CDR2 SVGIG (reference sequence). Trimming at V came to 3 bases and at J to 0 bases, leaving 4 bases not matched to a gene. Samples were assayed with immunoSEQ v3.0 at survey level. Roughly 40,000-55,000 T-cell genomes per sample were the sequencing target. Only in-frame clones appear in the TCRdb table, and some are missing; sequencing was by immunoSEQ multiplex PCR. The sample lists approximately 25,000 clones; 79% were seen once.

This rearrangement joins TRBV30 to TRBJ1-5, with 8 bases fitting TRBD1. The sequence came from a young man with HIV. Material: unsorted PBMCs, obtained 2.1 years after starting antiretroviral therapy. The CDR3 reads CAWSPGQASNQPQHF. CDR3 DNA: TGTGCCTGGAGCCCGGGACAGGCTAGCAATCAGCCCCAGCATTTT.